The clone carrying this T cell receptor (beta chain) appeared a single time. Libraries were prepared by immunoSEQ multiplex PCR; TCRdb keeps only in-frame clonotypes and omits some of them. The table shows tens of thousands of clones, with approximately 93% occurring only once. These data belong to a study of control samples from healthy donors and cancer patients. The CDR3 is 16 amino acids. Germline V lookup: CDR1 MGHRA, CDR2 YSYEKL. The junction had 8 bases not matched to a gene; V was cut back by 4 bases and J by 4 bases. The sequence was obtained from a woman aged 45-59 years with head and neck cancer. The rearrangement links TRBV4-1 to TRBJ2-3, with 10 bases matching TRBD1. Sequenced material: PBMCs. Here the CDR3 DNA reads TGCGCCAGCAGCCGTCTTCCGGGACAGGGGCCAGATACGCAGTATTTT. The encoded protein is CASSRLPGQGPDTQYF.